This T cell receptor beta chain was sequenced in a study of long-term antiretroviral therapy in people with HIV. Points on this clone: Its matching antigen is unknown.

J gave up 1 base and V 4 bases, and 6 bases lay outside the gene matches. Germline lookup yields CDR1 SGHRS and CDR2 YFSETQ. CDR3 length equals 15 residues. Study-wide findings and caveats: Post-ART diversity increased but stayed below transplant donor controls. Controls showed broader CDR3 length ranges than did the HIV repertoires.

The libraries were made with immunoSEQ v3.0 at survey level. Sequencing targeted roughly 35,000-50,000 T-cell genomes per sample. Only in-frame clones appear in the TCRdb table, and some are missing; sequencing was by immunoSEQ multiplex PCR. The sample lists about 6,700 clones; 74% were seen once. The specimen was unsorted PBMCs, collected 0.1 years before starting antiretroviral therapy. The gene calls are TRBV5-1 and TRBJ2-3, with TRBD2 matching 7 bases. The source of this sequence is a young man with HIV. The CDR3 sequence is CASSRGAGGTDTQYF. CDR3 nucleotide sequence: TGCGCCAGCAGCCGAGGGGCGGGGGGCACAGATACGCAGTATTTT.